The 7 T cell receptor beta chains below all came from one sample that was sequenced in a study of glioma-infiltrating T cells. Amplification of TCR alpha and beta CDR3 regions from RNA used iRepertoire nested multiplex PCR. Via MiXCR, TCRdb re-called the multiplex PCR reads, giving one row per CDR3 protein. The sample carries tens of thousands of distinct CDR3 sequences, roughly 37% recorded once. The sample comprised glioma tissue, nonneoplastic brain tissue, or PBMCs (not recorded which). The receptors were sampled from a human donor with low-grade glioma or glioblastoma, undergoing nonglioma brain surgery, or in good health (not recorded which).

This clonotype was seen repeatedly, ten times or more. The chain carries TRBV19 and TRBJ1-5; D is undetermined. V lost 2 bases and J 3 bases, leaving 5 bases between the germline ends. Per the germline V gene, CDR1 is LNHDA and CDR2 is SQIVND (reference sequence). The CDR3 has 13 amino acids. CDR3 nucleotide sequence: TGTGCCAGTAGTATAACGGTCAATCAGCCCCAGCATTTT. Its translation: CASSITVNQPQHF.

This clonotype was observed many times. The CDR3 coding sequence is TGTGCCAGCAGGGCGCCTGGGGCGTACCAAGAGACCCAGTACTTC. Amino acids: CASRAPGAYQETQYF. This chain links TRBV6-1 with TRBJ2-5, with D perhaps TRBD1 (5 bases). V dropped 6 bases and J dropped 0 bases, with 14 bases sitting between them. Germline V gene data show CDR1 as MNHNS and CDR2 as SASEGT. The CDR3 contains 15 residues.

The table lists this clonotype with many counts. The chain has TRBV7-6 and TRBJ2-7, with 10 bases matching TRBD1. The CDR3 has 14 residues. Looked up from germline, CDR1 is SGHVS and CDR2 is FNYEAQ. The V and J ends lost 5 bases and 5 bases, in that order; junction bases with no gene match: 6. In nucleotides, the CDR3 is TGTGCCAGCAGCCCGAGGACAGGGGGGAACGAGCAGTACTTC. Encoded protein: CASSPRTGGNEQYF.

This clonotype came up once. Because it lacks the conserved phenylalanine or tryptophan at the end, this CDR3 is likely a read error. The J gene is TRBJ2-7, the V gene TRBV27; D remains ambiguous. The germline CDR1 and CDR2 sequences are MNHEY and SMNVEV (reference sequence). V was clipped by 8 bases and J by 0 bases, with 8 bases between them. There are 12 residues in the CDR3. The CDR3 DNA follows: TGTGCCAGCTCGGGCAACTCCTACGAGCAGTACTAC. Translated: CASSGNSYEQYY.

Ten or more counts support this clonotype. This sequence joins TRBV20-1 and TRBJ1-1, with 9 nucleotides matching TRBD1. CDR3 length equals 12 residues. Germline V CDR1 and CDR2: DFQATT, SNEGSKA (reference sequence). The CDR3 here is CSPGQGSTEAFF. CDR3 nucleotide sequence: TGCAGCCCGGGACAGGGAAGCACTGAAGCTTTCTTT.

This clonotype was detected ten times or more. This chain connects TRBV10-3 to TRBJ1-1, with a tentative D call TRBD1 (6 bases). CDR1 and CDR2 (germline): ENHRY, SYGVKD. The CDR3 runs to 13 residues. V was clipped by 4 bases and J by 1 base, with 7 bases between them. The CDR3: CAISGTANTEAFF. CDR3 bases: TGTGCCATCAGTGGGACAGCGAACACTGAAGCTTTCTTT.

In regard to this clonotype: No conserved phenylalanine or tryptophan is present at the end of the CDR3, so a read error is the likely explanation. The chain has TRBV14 and TRBJ2-1, with D unresolved. Trimming took off 2 bases at V and 7 bases at J, with 6 bases between the two ends. Germline-derived CDR1 and CDR2 are SGHDN and FVKESK. This CDR3 is built from 12 residues. The CDR3 DNA is TGTGCCAGCAGCCAATTTCGGAATGAGCAGTTCCTC. It translates to CASSQFRNEQFL.